The next 27 T cell receptor beta chains were all read from a single sample in a study of T cell responses to AZD1222 COVID-19 vaccine (dated by TCRdb to the early 2020s). What the time point label conveys for this sample: baseline before first vaccination. What this sample's treatment or condition label stands for: meningococcal conjugate vaccine given as trial control. Library preparation employed the immunoSEQ multiplex PCR assay. TCRdb took this table from immuneACCESS and kept in-frame rearrangements with V and J called. Such tables lack part of the clones; where checked against another copy, unresolved V genes explain under half of the gap, and the rest is unexplained. The sample contains around 150,000 clones, about 91% of them found a single time. The ten largest clonotypes hold 4.4% of the sample. The sequenced sample was peripheral blood, obtained on day 0 of MenACWY control vaccination. These receptors all come from an adult in good health.

This chain connects TRBV7-6 to TRBJ2-5; tentatively, D is TRBD2 (6 bases). CDR1 is SGHVS and CDR2 is FNYEAQ in the germline V gene. The V gene lost 1 base and the J gene lost 2 bases, with 14 bases spanning the gap. CDR3 length: 16 residues. The CDR3 nucleotides are TGTGCCAGCAGCTTAGTTCGGGAGACACTTCAAGAGACCCAGTACTTC. Translated: CASSLVRETLQETQYF.

This rearrangement joins TRBV6-6 to TRBJ2-7; D perhaps matches TRBD2 (5 bases). This CDR3 is built from 14 residues. Germline V lookup: CDR1 MNHNY, CDR2 SVGAGI (reference sequence). The V end lost 1 base, the J end lost 2 bases, and 9 bases lay between the germline ends. This CDR3 reads CASSYLEGTYEQYF. CDR3 in DNA: TGTGCCAGCAGTTACTTAGAGGGTACCTACGAGCAGTACTTC.

The V and J genes are TRBV19 and TRBJ2-5; D unclear. Between the trimmed V and J ends, which lost 1 base and 1 base, there was a span of 10 bases. Germline lookup yields CDR1 LNHDA and CDR2 SQIVND (reference sequence). The CDR3 sequence is 15 residues long. For the CDR3, the DNA is TGTGCCAGTAGTATAGCCCTAGGACCCCAAGAGACCCAGTACTTC. Residues: CASSIALGPQETQYF.

The chain recombines TRBV3-1 (or the pseudogene TRBV3-2) with TRBJ1-2; maybe TRBD1 (5 bases). V gave up 0 bases and J gave up 4 bases, with 6 bases separating them. In germline, CDR1 is LGHDT, CDR2 YNNKEL (reference sequence). CDR3 length: 13 residues. CDR3 residues: CASSQERGYGYTF. CDR3 coding DNA: TGTGCCAGCAGCCAAGAAAGGGGCTATGGCTACACCTTC.

The chain carries TRBV11-2 and TRBJ1-1, with D unclear. The germline V gene has CDR1 SGHAT and CDR2 FQNNGV. Trimming stripped 4 bases from V and 3 bases from J, with 12 bases between. The CDR3 length is 14 residues. The CDR3 coding sequence is TGTGCCAGCAGCTGGCGTGCCGGGGACACTGAAGCTTTCTTT. Amino acids: CASSWRAGDTEAFF.

The chain carries TRBV11-2 and TRBJ2-2; tentatively, D is TRBD2 (5 bases). This CDR3 is built from 15 residues. Trimming stripped 2 bases from V and 4 bases from J, with 11 bases between. Germline V gene sequence: CDR1 SGHAT, CDR2 FQNNGV. CDR3 sequence (DNA): TGTGCCAGCAGCTTAAGTGGGAGTCCCACCGGGGAGCTGTTTTTT. Translated: CASSLSGSPTGELFF. Full variable domain (remainder filled in from reference TRBV11-2 and TRBJ2-2): EAGVAQSPRYKIIEKRQSVAFWCNPISGHATLYWYQQILGQGPKLLIQFQNNGVVDDSQLPKDRFSAERLKGVDSTLKIQPAKLEDSAVYLCASSLSGSPTGELFFGEGSRLTVL.

This chain joins TRBV5-1 and TRBJ1-1; 9 nucleotides match TRBD1. The germline gives CDR1 SGHRS, CDR2 YFSETQ. The CDR3 is 15 residues long. The junction had 7 bases not matched to a gene; V was cut back by 4 bases and J by 3 bases. The CDR3 DNA reads as TGCGCCAGCAGCCCCGCGGGGACAGGGTACACTGAAGCTTTCTTT. Its protein is CASSPAGTGYTEAFF.

This sequence joins TRBV6-1 and TRBJ1-3, with D hard to call. V lost 1 base, J lost 11 bases, and 15 bases lay in between. Germline V gene lookup returns CDR1 MNHNS and CDR2 SASEGT. The CDR3 extends over 14 amino acids. DNA for the CDR3: TGTGCCAGCAGTGAAGACCCCCATCCTGTCCCCATATATTTT. Translated: CASSEDPHPVPIYF.

This chain links TRBV6-1 with TRBJ1-2, with D maybe TRBD1 (5 bases). The CDR3 sequence is 12 residues long. Per the germline V gene, CDR1 is MNHNS and CDR2 is SASEGT. Trimming took 3 bases from V and 7 from J, leaving 9 bases between them. CDR3 DNA sequence: TGTGCCAGCAGTGATTTGGGGGTTGGCTACACCTTC. This encodes CASSDLGVGYTF.

The chain recombines TRBV7-3 with TRBJ2-2, with D uncertain. V lost 1 base, J lost 5 bases, and 2 bases lay in between. CDR1 is SGHTA, CDR2 FQGTGA, per germline. CDR3 length: 12 residues. The DNA for the CDR3 is TGTGCCAGCAGCTTAAATACCGGGGAGCTGTTTTTT. Amino acids: CASSLNTGELFF. Full variable domain (remainder filled in from reference TRBV7-3 and TRBJ2-2): GAGVSQTPSNKVTEKGKYVELRCDPISGHTALYWYRQSLGQGPEFLIYFQGTGAADDSGLPNDRFFAVRPEGSVSTLKIQRTERGDSAVYLCASSLNTGELFFGEGSRLTVL.

This clone was detected once. The chain recombines TRBV19 with TRBJ1-5; no reliable D call. Germline V gives CDR1 LNHDA, CDR2 SQIVND (reference sequence). The V end was cut by 8 bases, the J end by 9 bases, with 11 bases between. This CDR3 comprises 11 residues. The CDR3 nucleotides are TGTGCCAGTTGCGCGGACGGGCCCCAGCATTTT. It codes for CASCADGPQHF. The variable domain in full, with the rest retrieved from reference TRBV19 and TRBJ1-5, is DGGITQSPKYLFRKEGQNVTLSCEQNLNHDAMYWYRQDPGQGLRLIYYSQIVNDFQKGDIAEGYSVSREKKESFPLTVTSAQKNPTAFYLCASCADGPQHFGDGTRLSIL.

The rearrangement links TRBV3-1 (or the pseudogene TRBV3-2) to TRBJ2-7; TRBD1 matches 9 bases. The CDR3 has 18 amino acids. Germline-derived CDR1 and CDR2 are LGHDT and YNNKEL (reference sequence). The trim removed 4 bases at V and 2 bases at J, leaving 15 bases unmatched. CDR3 DNA sequence: TGTGCCAGCAGCCCACTAGGGGTGTTAGACAGGGGGACCTACGAGCAGTACTTC. As protein: CASSPLGVLDRGTYEQYF.

This chain connects TRBV11-2 to TRBJ1-4; D not resolved. This CDR3 is 12 amino acids long. Trimming stripped 1 base from V and 8 bases from J, with 5 bases between. CDR1 SGHAT and CDR2 FQNNGV come from the germline V gene. CDR3 nucleotides: TGTGCCAGCAGCTTAGCGAGAGAAAAACTGTTTTTT. Protein product: CASSLAREKLFF.

J is TRBJ1-3 and V is TRBV9, with a tentative D call TRBD1 (5 bases). The CDR3 spans 14 residues. The V gene lost 4 bases and the J gene lost 4 bases, with 12 bases spanning the gap. Germline lookup yields CDR1 SGDLS and CDR2 YYNGEE. The CDR3 DNA follows: TGTGCCAGCAGCCGAACAGGTCCCGGAAACACCATATATTTT. This gives the protein CASSRTGPGNTIYF.

The chain carries TRBV19 and TRBJ2-5; 7 nucleotides match TRBD1. This CDR3 is built from 15 residues. The V gene end was trimmed by 1 base and the J gene end by 6 bases; junction bases not matched to a gene: 8. CDR1 LNHDA and CDR2 SQIVND come from the germline V gene (reference sequence). Written as DNA, the CDR3 is TGTGCCAGTAGTATAGGGGCAGGGGGTCGGAAGACCCAGTACTTC. This gives the protein CASSIGAGGRKTQYF.

The CDR3 DNA sequence: TGCGCCAGCAGCTTGGTTAGCGGGAGGGCCAAAGAGACCCAGTACTTC. This sequence encodes CASSLVSGRAKETQYF. This sequence joins TRBV5-1 and TRBJ2-5, with 11 positions matching TRBD2. The CDR3 has 16 amino acids. J was trimmed by 3 bases and V by 0 bases; bases with no gene match: 4. CDR1 SGHRS and CDR2 YFSETQ come from the germline V gene. Filled out from reference TRBV5-1 and TRBJ2-5, the complete variable domain reads KAGVTQTPRYLIKTRGQQVTLSCSPISGHRSVSWYQQTPGQGLQFLFEYFSETQRNKGNFPGRFSGRQFSNSRSEMNVSTLELGDSALYLCASSLVSGRAKETQYFGPGTRLLVL.

The rearrangement joins TRBV30 to TRBJ1-2; D remains unclear. CDR1 is GTSNPN, CDR2 SVGIG, per germline (reference sequence). V lost 1 base, J lost 5 bases, and 14 bases lay in between. The CDR3 loop spans 14 amino acids. CDR3 sequence (DNA): TGTGCCTGGAGTGAGGAATTGCTTTATTATGGCTACACCTTC. This gives the protein CAWSEELLYYGYTF. Variable domain in full (rest from reference TRBV30 and TRBJ1-2): SQTIHQWPATLVQPVGSPLSLECTVEGTSNPNLYWYRQAAGRGLQLLFYSVGIGQISSEVPQNLSASRPQDRQFILSSKKLLLSDSGFYLCAWSEELLYYGYTFGSGTRLTVV.

The sample holds one count of this clone. This rearrangement joins TRBV6-5 to TRBJ2-7; maybe TRBD1 (6 bases). The V gene's germline CDR1 is MNHEY and CDR2 SVGAGI. The V gene lost 6 bases and the J gene lost 2 bases, with 8 bases spanning the gap. This CDR3 comprises 12 residues. CDR3 region: CASSTGPYEQYF. The DNA of the CDR3 is TGTGCCAGCAGCACAGGGCCCTACGAGCAGTACTTC.

V and J are TRBV7-2 and TRBJ1-4; perhaps TRBD1 as D (6 bases). Trimming shortened V by 5 bases and J by 8 bases, and 15 bases separated the two germline ends. The CDR3 runs to 14 residues. CDR1 SGHTA and CDR2 FQGNSA come from the germline V gene. The CDR3 DNA is TGTGCCAGCAGCCGTGACAGGTTCGCCGAAAAACTGTTTTTT. It translates to CASSRDRFAEKLFF.

The chain carries TRBV7-3 and TRBJ2-1; 12 nucleotides match TRBD2. Germline loops: CDR1 SGHTA, CDR2 FQGTGA. J lost 6 bases, V lost 5 bases, and 5 bases had no gene match. The CDR3 has 15 residues. CDR3 loop: CASSPSGRASNEQFF. DNA of the CDR3: TGTGCCAGCAGCCCTAGCGGGAGGGCCAGCAATGAGCAGTTCTTC. The whole variable domain, filled in from reference TRBV7-3 and TRBJ2-1, reads GAGVSQTPSNKVTEKGKYVELRCDPISGHTALYWYRQSLGQGPEFLIYFQGTGAADDSGLPNDRFFAVRPEGSVSTLKIQRTERGDSAVYLCASSPSGRASNEQFFGPGTRLTVL.

V gene TRBV7-9 combines with J gene TRBJ2-5; no firm D call. Germline CDR1 SEHNR, CDR2 FQNEAQ (reference sequence). CDR3 length equals 16 residues. V was pared by 5 bases and J by 1 base, with 17 bases between. CDR3 amino acids: CASSLLGGDLQETQYF. For the CDR3, the DNA is TGTGCCAGCAGCCTCTTAGGTGGAGACCTCCAAGAGACCCAGTACTTC.

The chain carries TRBV27 and TRBJ1-5; D is undetermined. CDR3 length equals 14 residues. The germline gives CDR1 MNHEY, CDR2 SMNVEV (reference sequence). V lost 2 bases and J lost 0, with 5 bases in between. The CDR3 DNA follows: TGTGCCAGCAGTTTACATTATAGCAATCAGCCCCAGCATTTT. Protein: CASSLHYSNQPQHF.

CDR3 protein: CASGRVYEQYF. CDR3 nucleotide sequence: TGTGCCAGCGGCAGGGTATACGAGCAGTACTTC. The chain couples TRBV2 to TRBJ2-7; D is possibly TRBD1 (5 bases). The CDR3 is 11 amino acids. Trimming pared 8 bases from V and 4 bases from J, leaving 9 bases between. Germline assignment: CDR1 SNHLY and CDR2 FYNNEI.

The V call is TRBV21-1, the J call TRBJ2-7. TRBV21-1 is termed a pseudogene. The CDR3 totals 15 residues. The CDR3 here is CASSKVVGRTYEQYF. The DNA of the CDR3 is TGTGCCAGCAGCAAAGTTGTGGGACGGACCTACGAGCAGTACTTC.

The chain carries TRBV27 and TRBJ2-2; D is perhaps TRBD2 (6 bases). CDR1 is MNHEY, CDR2 SMNVEV, per germline (reference sequence). V lost 2 bases and J 4 bases, leaving 11 bases between the germline ends. The length of the CDR3 is 15 residues. The CDR3: CASSLLGGRTGELFF. The CDR3 DNA sequence: TGTGCCAGCAGTTTACTCGGGGGACGCACCGGGGAGCTGTTTTTT.

There are a few counts of this clone. CDR3 sequence reads: CASSLSPGISEGEQYF. The CDR3, as DNA: TGCGCCAGCAGCTTGAGCCCCGGGATTAGCGAAGGCGAGCAGTACTTC. The chain combines TRBV5-1 with TRBJ2-7; possibly TRBD2 for D (5 bases). With 1 base removed from V and 6 bases from J, the gap between germline ends came to 20 bases. The CDR3 length is 16 residues. The germline gives CDR1 SGHRS, CDR2 YFSETQ.

The J gene is TRBJ2-1, the V gene TRBV7-9, with 7 bases that match TRBD1. V lost 2 bases to trimming and J lost 5 bases; unmatched junction nucleotides: 9. In germline, CDR1 is SEHNR, CDR2 FQNEAQ (reference sequence). CDR3 length: 16 amino acids. The CDR3: CASSLMGQGVNNEQFF. CDR3 coding DNA: TGTGCCAGCAGCTTAATGGGTCAGGGGGTTAACAATGAGCAGTTCTTC.